This T cell receptor (beta chain) was identified during a study of CD8+ T cells in alopecia areata. The wider study: Oral tofacitinib, 5 to 10 mg twice daily, was given in an open-label trial.

RNA was isolated and reverse transcribed to cDNA, the sequencing template. TCRdb's table, derived via immunoSEQ multiplex PCR, lists solely in-frame clones and lacks some. The sample records about 97,000 clones, less than 50% being singletons. The germline CDR1 and CDR2 sequences are MGHDK and SYGVNS. The ends lost 5 bases at V and 9 bases at J; junction bases unmatched: 11. The CDR3 totals 15 residues. This receptor was taken from a human donor with alopecia areata. Sequencing was performed on CD4+ T cells sorted from blood. J is TRBJ1-5 and V is TRBV25-1, with 9 bases identical to TRBD1. CDR3 DNA sequence: TGTGCCAGCAGTCTGTTGACAGGGGGTTATGGGCCCCAGCATTTT. Residues: CASSLLTGGYGPQHF.